The source of this TCR beta chain is a study of T cells in Graves' hyperthyroidism and ophthalmopathy. Amplified regions were TCR beta CDR3 sequences from RNA transcripts. The TCR CDR3 first-round RT-PCR relied on the HTBI primer set. Using its own MiXCR run on the multiplex PCR reads, TCRdb lists one record per CDR3 protein. The data show 700,000 or so distinct CDR3 sequences, with 16% seen just once and approximately 8.4% held by the top ten. The length of the CDR3 is 15 residues. The germline V and J ends were trimmed by 3 bases and 1 base, with 12 bases remaining between them. Germline lookup yields CDR1 KGHSH and CDR2 LQKENI. PBMCs came from about 10 ml fresh peripheral blood. This clonotype has only a few counts.

Sequencing was performed on blood. J is TRBJ1-1 and V is TRBV18, with D possibly being TRBD1 (6 bases). This sequence originates from a man between 18 and 29 years old with Graves' hyperthyroidism. The CDR3 sequence is CASSPPGHTNTEAFF. In DNA, the CDR3 is TGTGCCAGCTCACCTCCGGGACATACGAACACTGAAGCTTTCTTT.